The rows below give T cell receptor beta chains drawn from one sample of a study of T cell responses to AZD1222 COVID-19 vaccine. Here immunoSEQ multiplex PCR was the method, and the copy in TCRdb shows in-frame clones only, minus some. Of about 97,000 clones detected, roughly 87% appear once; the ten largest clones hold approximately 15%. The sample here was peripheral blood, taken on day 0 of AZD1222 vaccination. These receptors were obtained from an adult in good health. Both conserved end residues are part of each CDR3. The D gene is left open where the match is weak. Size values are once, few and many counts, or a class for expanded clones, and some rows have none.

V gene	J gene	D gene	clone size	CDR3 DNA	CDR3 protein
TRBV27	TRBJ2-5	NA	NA	TGTGCCAGCAGCCCTAGGCCACAAGAGACCCAGTACTTC	CASSPRPQETQYF
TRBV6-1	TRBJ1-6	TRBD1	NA	TGTGCCAGCAGTGAAATTAAGAGGGGGCTAGCCCCCCTCCACTTT	CASSEIKRGLAPLHF
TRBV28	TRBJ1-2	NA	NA	TGTGCCAGCAGACCCACAGCTAACTATGGCTACACCTTC	CASRPTANYGYTF
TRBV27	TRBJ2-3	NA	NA	TGTGCCAGCAGGAGCACAGATACGCAGTATTTT	CASRSTDTQYF
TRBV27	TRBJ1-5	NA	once	TGTGCCACGGGGGGCAATCAGCCCCAGCATTTT	CATGGNQPQHF
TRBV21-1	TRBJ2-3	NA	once	TGTGACCGGTTGGCTAGAGATAATAAGGGTACAGATACGCAGTATTTT	CDRLARDNKGTDTQYF
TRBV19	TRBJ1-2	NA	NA	TGTGCCAGTAGTATGCCCGGGGGCGCGGATGGCTACACCTTC	CASSMPGGADGYTF
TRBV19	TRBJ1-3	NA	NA	TGTGCCAGTGGGGTCCTTTCCTCTTATGGAAACACCATATATTTT	CASGVLSSYGNTIYF
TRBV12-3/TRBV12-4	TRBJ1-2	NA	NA	TGTGCCAGCAGTTCCCTCTCTGGCGGCTACACCTTC	CASSSLSGGYTF
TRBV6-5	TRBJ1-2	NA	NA	TGTGCCAGCAGGAGGGGGTTAGGTATGGACTATGGCTACACCTTC	CASRRGLGMDYGYTF
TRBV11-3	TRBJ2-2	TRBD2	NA	TGTGCCAGCAGCTTAGATTTCGGCCGTCCAGCGGGAGGTACCGGGGAGCTGTTTTTT	CASSLDFGRPAGGTGELFF
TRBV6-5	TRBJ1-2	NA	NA	TGTGCCACCAGCGGGGGCATCTATGGCTACACCTTC	CATSGGIYGYTF
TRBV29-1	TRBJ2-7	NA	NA	TGCAGCGTTGAAACAACAGGGTCCGATACTTTTTACGAGCAGTACTTC	CSVETTGSDTFYEQYF
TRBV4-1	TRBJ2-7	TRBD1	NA	TGCGCCAGCAGCTTTCGGACAGGGAGATACGAGCAGTACTTC	CASSFRTGRYEQYF
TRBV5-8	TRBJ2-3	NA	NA	TGTGCCAGCAGCTTATCTGTCAGGGATACGCAGTATTTT	CASSLSVRDTQYF
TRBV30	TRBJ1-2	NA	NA	TGTGCCTGGAAACAACAGCCTAACTATGGCTACACCTTC	CAWKQQPNYGYTF
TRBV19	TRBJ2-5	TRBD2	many	TGTGCCAGTCGGACTAGCGGGAGCTACGGAGAGACCCAGTACTTC	CASRTSGSYGETQYF
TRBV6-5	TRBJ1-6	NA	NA	TGTGCCAGCAGCCGAGACGGATATAATTCACCCCTCCACTTT	CASSRDGYNSPLHF
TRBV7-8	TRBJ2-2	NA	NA	TGTGCCAGCAGCCAACTCGGACTGTCCGGCGGGGAGCTGTTTTTT	CASSQLGLSGGELFF
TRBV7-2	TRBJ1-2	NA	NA	TGTGCCAGCAGCTTAGCCCTAAGTTGGGGAGCCACTAACTATGGCTACACCTTC	CASSLALSWGATNYGYTF
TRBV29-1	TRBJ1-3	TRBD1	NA	TGCAGCTACTCGGGACAGGGGACGGGAAACACCATATATTTT	CSYSGQGTGNTIYF
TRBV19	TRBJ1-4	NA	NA	TGTGCCAGTACCTCAACTATGGAAGGATGGGGCAATGAAAAACTGTTTTTT	CASTSTMEGWGNEKLFF
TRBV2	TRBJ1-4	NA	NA	TGTGCCAGCAGTGAAGAAACCCAGTGGGGGGGAACTAATGAAAAACTGTTTTTT	CASSEETQWGGTNEKLFF
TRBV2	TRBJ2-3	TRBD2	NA	TGTGCCAGCAGTCCTTGGACTAGCGGGACAGATACGCAGTATTTT	CASSPWTSGTDTQYF
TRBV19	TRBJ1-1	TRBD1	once	TGTGCCAGTACCAGGACAGGGGGCCGAGAGGCTGAAGCTTTCTTT	CASTRTGGREAEAFF